This T cell receptor beta chain was found in a study of cytomegalovirus exposure and HLA in healthy donors. General study findings and limits: Accurate prediction of HLA-A and HLA-B alleles (for most subjects) was reportedly achieved from TCR beta sequences.

CDR3 length: 14 residues. CDR1 and CDR2 from the germline V gene are GTSNPN and SVGIG (reference sequence). The trim removed 3 bases at V and 2 bases at J, leaving 2 bases unmatched. About this clone: Antigen specificity is unknown.

PCR primers comprised 60 Vbeta and 13 Jbeta primers. The method was immunoSEQ multiplex PCR; TCRdb's version includes in-frame clones alone and lacks a portion of them. The sample consists of 130,000 or so clones, 76% of them appearing once. This receptor was taken from a man in his forties in good health and CMV-seronegative. The sample taken for sequencing was PBMCs. The V call is TRBV30, the J call TRBJ2-5; 11 bases map to TRBD2. In DNA, the CDR3 is TGTGCCTGGAGGACTAGCGGGGTGCAAGAGACCCAGTACTTC. It is translated as CAWRTSGVQETQYF.